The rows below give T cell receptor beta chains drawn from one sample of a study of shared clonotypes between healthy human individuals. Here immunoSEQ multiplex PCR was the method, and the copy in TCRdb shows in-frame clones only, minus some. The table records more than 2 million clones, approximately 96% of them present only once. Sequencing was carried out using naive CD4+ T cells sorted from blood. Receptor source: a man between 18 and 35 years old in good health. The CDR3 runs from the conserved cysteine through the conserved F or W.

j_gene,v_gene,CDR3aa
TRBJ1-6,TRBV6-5,CASSYSGTGNSPLHF
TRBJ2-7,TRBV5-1,CASSPDLAGYEQYF
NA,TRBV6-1,CASSAPGPTSGFYEQYF
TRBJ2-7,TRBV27,CASSYQAVLLYEQYF
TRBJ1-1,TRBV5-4,CASSKDRGRLNTEAFF
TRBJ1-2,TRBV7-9,CASSPQGARNYGYTF
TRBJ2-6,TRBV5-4,CASSIGLLGVLTF
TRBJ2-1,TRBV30,CAWNGRAYNEQFF
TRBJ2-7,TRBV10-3,CAISEGLADAYEQYF
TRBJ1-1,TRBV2,CASSYSDSEAFF
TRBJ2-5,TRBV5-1,CASSSTSGQETQYF
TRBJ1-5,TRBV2,CASSGRGSNQPQHF
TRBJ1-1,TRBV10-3,CAISEGPSRGEAFF
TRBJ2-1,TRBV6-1,CASRWDTAIGEQFF
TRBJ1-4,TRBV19,CASSINRGEKLFF
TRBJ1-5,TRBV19,CASSTGSYNQPQHF
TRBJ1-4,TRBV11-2,CASSWGEKLFF
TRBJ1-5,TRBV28,CASRLTGDQPQHF
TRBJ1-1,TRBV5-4,CASSYVLGDTEAFF